Listed below are T cell receptor beta chains from one sample, sequenced in a study of OX40 agonist ivuxolimab in advanced cancers. The protocol was immunoSEQ multiplex PCR, while the TCRdb copy is restricted to in-frame clones and leaves out a portion. The sample shows about 63,000 clones, roughly 87% of them seen only once. The sample here was CD4+ or CD8+ T cells sorted from blood, taken in a trial of the OX40 agonist ivuxolimab. These receptors all come from an adult with an advanced solid tumor such as melanoma, head and neck, liver or kidney cancer. CDR3s include the opening cysteine and the closing phenylalanine or tryptophan. D genes are given only for firm matches. Part of the rows lack a size; the others show once, few, many or a class for expanded clones.

TRBV15	.	.	TRBJ1-5	CATSRVRDSNQPQHF	TGTGCCACCAGCAGAGTGCGGGATAGCAATCAGCCCCAGCATTTT
TRBV28	TRBD1	.	TRBJ1-2	CASSFRGDRGYTF	TGTGCCAGCAGTTTTAGGGGGGACAGAGGCTACACCTTC
TRBV7-9	.	.	TRBJ2-1	CASSLYMISSYNEQFF	TGTGCCAGCAGCTTATATATGATTAGCTCCTACAATGAGCAGTTCTTC
TRBV18	.	.	TRBJ2-1	CASSLPLRSSYNEQFF	TGTGCCAGCTCACTGCCTCTTCGGAGCTCCTACAATGAGCAGTTCTTC
TRBV4-1	TRBD2	.	TRBJ2-1	CASSHVPGGTYNEQFF	TGCGCCAGCAGCCATGTTCCGGGAGGGACATACAATGAGCAGTTCTTC
TRBV11-3	.	.	TRBJ2-1	CASSGRGTYNEQFF	TGTGCCAGCAGCGGGAGGGGGACCTACAATGAGCAGTTCTTC
TRBV28	.	.	TRBJ2-1	CASSFVWTDYNEQFF	TGTGCCAGCAGTTTCGTATGGACGGACTACAATGAGCAGTTCTTC
TRBV13	.	.	TRBJ2-7	CASSLGTVSYEQYF	TGTGCCAGCAGCTTAGGGACAGTTTCCTACGAGCAGTACTTC
TRBV5-1	.	.	TRBJ2-5	CASSLDSRTVQETQYF	TGCGCCAGCAGCTTGGATTCTAGGACCGTTCAAGAGACCCAGTACTTC
TRBV27	.	once	TRBJ2-7	CASSSPGGPGEQYF	TGTGCCAGCAGTTCCCCCGGGGGCCCTGGAGAGCAGTACTTC